What follows describes a single T cell receptor (beta chain). Antigen specificity is unknown. A read error may account for a junction end that differs from germline. PCR was performed using 60 Vbeta and 13 Jbeta primers. Some clones are missing from TCRdb's copy, which holds only in-frame ones; the method was immunoSEQ multiplex PCR. Its listing shows 45,000 to 60,000 clones. This specimen comes from a study of cytomegalovirus exposure and HLA in healthy donors. Findings of the study overall: HLA alleles were associated with 17,000 or so TCR beta sequences in a later analysis at 0.05 false discovery rate.

Although they were nominally healthy when sampled, donors likely had unrecorded immune exposures. Germline V lookup: CDR1 SGHKS, CDR2 YYEKEE (reference sequence). This CDR3 region has 16 residues. The origin of this receptor is a woman between 40 and 50 years old in good health and CMV-seronegative. Sequenced material: PBMCs. The rearrangement joins TRBV5-5 to TRBJ2-1; D might be TRBD2 (7 bases). The CDR3 spells CASSPRGGGSDNEQFF. The CDR3 bases are TGTGCCAGCAGCCCTAGAGGCGGGGGCTCCGACAATGAGCAGTTCTTC.